The 2 T cell receptor beta chains below were found in one sample sequenced in a study of OX40 agonist ivuxolimab in advanced cancers. Repertoires were generated with immunoSEQ multiplex PCR, while TCRdb's copy carries only in-frame clones and drops some. The table shows around 100,000 clones, with around 90% occurring only once. Sequenced here: CD4+ or CD8+ T cells sorted from blood, sampled in a trial of the OX40 agonist ivuxolimab. All receptors derive from an adult with an advanced solid tumor such as melanoma, head and neck, liver or kidney cancer.

The chain has TRBV11-2 and TRBJ2-7, with TRBD2 as a possible D gene (5 bases). Trimming took off 0 bases at V and 7 bases at J, with 19 bases between the two ends. CDR1 and CDR2 (germline): SGHAT, FQNNGV. This CDR3 contains 16 residues. The CDR3 sequence: CASSLDLVFGVREQYF. The CDR3 DNA reads TGTGCCAGCAGCTTAGATTTAGTGTTCGGGGTTCGGGAGCAGTACTTC.

V usage is TRBV5-1 and J usage is TRBJ1-5, with D unresolved. Trimming left V 0 bases short and J 6 bases short, with 10 bases between. Germline CDR1 SGHRS, CDR2 YFSETQ. The length of the CDR3 is 14 residues. CDR3: CASSLDPTAQPQHF. The CDR3 DNA follows: TGCGCCAGCAGCTTGGACCCTACAGCTCAGCCCCAGCATTTT. Looking up the rest from reference TRBV5-1 and TRBJ1-5 gives the full variable domain: KAGVTQTPRYLIKTRGQQVTLSCSPISGHRSVSWYQQTPGQGLQFLFEYFSETQRNKGNFPGRFSGRQFSNSRSEMNVSTLELGDSALYLCASSLDPTAQPQHFGDGTRLSIL.